This T cell receptor (beta chain) was recorded in a study of CD8 T cells in ankylosing spondylitis. Researchers built TCR beta libraries using quantitative 5'-RACE with molecular barcodes. Each CDR3 protein is one row after TCRdb ran MiXCR on the 5' RACE reads. This table holds hundreds of thousands of distinct CDR3 sequences, less than 25% found once. This CDR3 spans 16 amino acids. Trimming cost V 4 bases and J 3 bases, with 18 bases left between them. Germline CDR1 reads LGHDT; CDR2 reads YNNKEL (reference sequence). This receptor was obtained from a female donor with ankylosing spondylitis or in good health (not recorded which). Material: blood, either unsorted or a sorted T cell fraction (not recorded which). The chain couples TRBV3-1 to TRBJ1-2; the D gene is possibly TRBD1 (5 bases). The CDR3 loop is CASSLSGGGLHYGYTF. The DNA of the CDR3 is TGTGCCAGCAGCCTAAGTGGGGGAGGCCTACACTATGGCTACACCTTC.